This is a list of T cell receptor beta chains from one sample in a study of Ad26.COV2.S vaccination and SARS-CoV-2 variants. The method was immunoSEQ multiplex PCR; TCRdb's version includes in-frame clones alone and lacks a portion of them. The table records a few hundred thousand clones, 90% of them present only once. The source material was peripheral blood, sampled in a trial of Ad26.COV2.S vaccine versus placebo. The source is a person aged 18-60 years who received the Ad26.COV2.S COVID-19 vaccine or a placebo. Both conserved end residues are part of each CDR3. Fields, in order: J gene, V gene, clone size, D gene, CDR3 protein, CDR3 DNA. A D gene is named only where the DNA matches it firmly. Some rows mark clone size as missing; the rest say once, few, many or name a class of expanded clone.

>TRBJ1-5|TRBV2|.|.
CASRSRDTLYQPQHF
TGTGCCAGCAGATCGAGGGACACCCTTTATCAGCCCCAGCATTTT
>TRBJ2-3|TRBV13|.|.
CASSLRGFGDTQYF
TGTGCCAGCAGCTTAAGAGGGTTCGGGGATACGCAGTATTTT
>TRBJ2-1|TRBV30|.|.
CAWSTPGEQFF
TGTGCCTGGAGTACTCCAGGAGAGCAGTTCTTC
>TRBJ2-2|TRBV7-3|.|TRBD1
CASRYKTGGHTGELFF
TGTGCCAGCAGATACAAAACAGGGGGTCACACCGGGGAGCTGTTTTTT
>TRBJ1-1|TRBV9|.|.
CASSVVAGWGTEAFF
TGTGCCAGCAGCGTTGTTGCAGGGTGGGGCACTGAAGCTTTCTTT
>TRBJ1-1|TRBV5-1|.|.
CASSLDSMNTEAFF
TGCGCCAGCAGCCTCGACAGCATGAACACTGAAGCTTTCTTT
>TRBJ2-5|TRBV19|.|.
CASKPSWVETQYF
TGTGCCAGTAAACCCAGTTGGGTAGAGACCCAGTACTTC
>TRBJ1-1|TRBV18|once|.
CASSLQNTEAFF
TGTGCCAGCTCCCTTCAGAACACTGAAGCTTTCTTT
>TRBJ2-1|TRBV5-1|.|TRBD2
CASSLRSGTRNEQFF
TGCGCCAGCAGCTTGCGTAGCGGGACTCGGAATGAGCAGTTCTTC
>TRBJ1-1|TRBV3-1/TRBV3-2|.|.
CASSPSHRTDEAFF
TGTGCCAGCAGCCCATCTCACCGGACGGACGAAGCTTTCTTT
>TRBJ2-2|TRBV5-8|.|.
CASNPVVTANTGELFF
TGTGCCAGCAACCCTGTTGTGACAGCGAACACCGGGGAGCTGTTTTTT
>TRBJ2-1|TRBV20-1|once|.
CSAREPNEQFF
TGCAGTGCTAGAGAACCCAATGAGCAGTTCTTC
>TRBJ2-7|TRBV7-2|.|.
CASSPDFGGPYEQYF
TGTGCCAGCAGTCCTGACTTTGGGGGGCCCTACGAGCAGTACTTC
>TRBJ2-3|TRBV5-1|.|TRBD2
CASRIRTSEFGDTQYF
TGCGCCAGCAGGATAAGGACTAGCGAATTCGGAGATACGCAGTATTTT
>TRBJ2-7|TRBV4-2|.|.
CASSQDSYEQYF
TGTGCCAGCAGCCAAGACTCCTACGAGCAGTACTTC
>TRBJ2-3|TRBV2|.|TRBD2
CASGTSGFTTDTQYF
TGTGCCAGCGGGACTAGCGGGTTTACGACAGATACGCAGTATTTT
>TRBJ2-7|TRBV5-4|.|.
CASSFLGYEQYF
TGTGCCAGCAGCTTCCTGGGTTACGAGCAGTACTTC
>TRBJ2-2|TRBV10-2|.|TRBD2
CASSGTSANTGELFF
TGCGCCAGCAGTGGGACTAGCGCGAACACCGGGGAGCTGTTTTTT
>TRBJ2-5|TRBV18|.|TRBD2
CASSPGTSRETQYF
TGTGCCAGCTCCCCAGGGACTAGCCGAGAGACCCAGTACTTC
>TRBJ1-2|TRBV5-4|.|.
CASSSPGRRGHTF
TGTGCCAGCAGCTCCCCGGGGAGGAGGGGCCACACCTTC
>TRBJ2-1|TRBV10-2|.|TRBD2
CASSDTASGYNEQFF
TGCGCCAGCAGTGATACGGCTAGCGGATACAATGAGCAGTTCTTC
>TRBJ2-3|TRBV10-3|.|TRBD2
CAISDPGTNTDTQYF
TGTGCCATCAGTGATCCCGGGACTAACACAGATACGCAGTATTTT
>TRBJ2-7|TRBV7-2|.|.
CASNLKARGASYEQYF
TGTGCCAGCAACTTAAAGGCCCGGGGGGCCTCCTACGAGCAGTACTTC
>TRBJ2-1|TRBV28|.|.
CASSFPPGRPYNEQFF
TGTGCCAGCAGTTTCCCCCCCGGGAGACCTTACAATGAGCAGTTCTTC
>TRBJ1-5|TRBV7-9|.|.
CASSLGTSGSNQPQHF
TGTGCCAGCAGCTTAGGGACGTCTGGGAGCAATCAGCCCCAGCATTTT
>TRBJ2-7|TRBV11-2|.|.
CASSSSLHEQYF
TGTGCCAGCAGCTCGTCCTTGCACGAGCAGTACTTC